This TCR beta chain originates from a study of T cell responses to AZD1222 COVID-19 vaccine (dated by TCRdb to about 2021). At the level of the whole study: AZD1222 recipients with second doses at about 4 weeks or about 12 weeks were pooled, because spike-specific TCR depth and breadth did not differ between schedules. TCR sequencing was performed for roughly 250 trial participants, of whom around 200 were given two doses of AZD1222 and approximately 26 were given two doses of MenACWY control vaccine. Trial participants were enrolled by age into 18-55, 56-69 and 70-plus year subgroups, with approximately 160, 26 and 62 TCR-sequenced participants respectively. Results the study describes overall, beyond this receptor: Nearly half of unique spike-specific TCRs reportedly recognized epitopes outside regions mutated in the B.1.351 and B.1.1.7 variants. No day 14 peak-response samples were available, so repertoires were characterized only after the peak T cell response. Participants were mostly white British, with more females than males. The authors suggested clonal diversity may have been underestimated. The vaccine-associated CD4 TCRs covered the entire spike protein, and the dominant responses fell in regions 160-218 and 743-854. A significant rise in spike-specific TCR breadth and depth was observed after two AZD1222 doses relative to day 0 and relative to MenACWY recipients. The 56-69-year group was small, and its depth increase did not reach significance, likely because of low power. Conclusions about previously exposed vaccinees were limited because only five to seven AZD1222 recipients were SARS-CoV-2 seropositive at baseline.

The CDR3 regions of human TCRbeta chains were subjected to immunosequencing. On the study's bioinformatics: TCRs in the repertoires were compared against a reference library of SARS-CoV-2-specific TCRs that had been generated with the MIRA antigen-specificity platform. Breadth was defined as the fraction of unique TCRs that were SARS-CoV-2-associated, and depth was defined as the fraction of total T cells that were SARS-CoV-2-associated. Using the MIRA data, each spike-specific TCR was assigned both to the spike region to which the TCR was reactive and to a CD4 or CD8 class. Log10-transformed breadth and depth values were compared by one-way ANOVA with Sidak's multiple comparisons tests. Here the immuneACCESS table is served through TCRdb, limited to in-frame sequences with V and J called. Missing clones are a known gap in these copies; in checked studies unresolved V genes cover under half, and the rest lacks a known reason. That table furnishes V, J and clone size, whereas the DNA furnished D and trimming. This sample lists about 100,000 clones; less than 90% were detected once. Approximately 17% of the sample is taken by the ten largest.

Spanning cysteine to phenylalanine, the CDR3 consists of 13 amino acids. This entry keeps only the CDR3 DNA: 39 bases, framed from base 1. A distance of 8 bases separates the germline ends of V and J, which lose 3 bases and 3 bases respectively. Reading the germline V gene gives CDR1 SGHDN and CDR2 FVKESK. On this clone: Its target antigen remains unknown. Per-base qualities were not stored, and no clone one base away is much larger. The same CDR3 arises from other DNA sequences in this sample as well.

The time point label, read with the paper, signifies: baseline before first vaccination. Vaccinee samples were obtained from the UK trials COV001 and COV002, which included a single-blind randomized controlled phase 2/3 trial of AZD1222 (ChAdOx1 nCoV-19) in healthy adults. Trial participant PBMC samples were collected at day 0 and day 28 after the second dose for TCRbeta chain sequencing. The TCR was taken from an adult in good health. This sample comprised peripheral blood, obtained on day 0 of AZD1222 vaccination. Rearrangement joined TRBV14 to TRBJ2-5; no confident D gene assignment can be made. The DNA sequence reads TGTGCCAGCAGCCAGACGAATGAAGAGACCCAGTACTTC. The translation is CASSQTNEETQYF.